The T cell receptor beta chain described here comes from a study of regulatory T cells in long-lasting Graves disease (dated by TCRdb to the early 2020s). Study-wide context: Antithyroid drugs had been taken for less than 3 months by newly diagnosed Graves' disease patients. Peripheral blood TCR sequencing and RNA sequencing compared persistent Graves' disease patients with newly diagnosed Graves' disease patients. The study took place in China and was registered as a clinical trial. TCR sequencing covered roughly 13 persistent and around 20 newly diagnosed Graves' disease patients, about 35 samples in total. Results and caveats for the whole study, not just this receptor: The study examined only peripheral blood because the primary lesion, thyroid tissue, could not be accessed. Sequencing and analysis were restricted to the TCR beta chain. Lower TCR Shannon entropy and fewer highly expanded clones were observed in persistent Graves' disease patients than in newly diagnosed patients, which suggested clonal expansion. Patients with persistent disease shared more public clonotypes (around 3,000) than newly diagnosed patients did (around 1,000). As a limitation, the authors acknowledged that the small sample size may reduce accuracy. Preferential use of TRBV28, TRBJ1-2 and TRBJ2-5 was observed in persistent disease, whereas TRBV20-1 and TRBJ2-1 were favored in newly diagnosed disease.

V and J lose 4 bases and 7 bases, and a span of 11 bases separates them. The germline V gene gives CDR1 as KGHDR and CDR2 as SFDVKD. Measured from the cysteine to the phenylalanine, the CDR3 is 13 residues long. The DNA shown is the 39-base CDR3, in frame from base 1. To prepare the library, multiplex PCR was applied. Sequencing was carried out with an Illumina HiSeq 4000. To build TCR beta libraries, CDR3 regions were amplified by Arm-PCR using iRepertoire HTBI primers. Gel purification was performed on PCR products prior to sequencing. The source study handled its data this way. Gene usage analysis of CDR3 amino acid clonotypes used the 62 TRBV and 14 TRBJ segments found across samples. COPE and FqMerger were used to merge the filtered high-quality paired reads into contigs. BLAST was used to align contigs to IMGT TRBV, TRBD and TRBJ reference genes, and CDR3 was defined according to IMGT. Any clonotype with a frequency above 0.1% was classified as a highly expanded clone. Shannon entropy served as the measure of repertoire diversity, while the Gini coefficient captured V-J evenness. Public clonotypes were defined as clonotypes shared by more than one individual. Through fastp at Q25 and MiXCR, TCRdb rebuilt clones from the public reads, retaining in-frame beta chains. Rows matching on CDR3 protein sequence are summarized as one entry with the most common DNA and genes. These V and J calls originate from TCRdb's pipeline instead of the authors' own analysis. Counted in this sample were 440,000 or so distinct CDR3 sequences; about 15% of them appeared once. The ten top clones hold 16% of the sample.

Comments on this clonotype: Its antigen is currently not known. The record has no base qualities; no much larger clone is one base away.

The time point tag for this specimen amounts to: newly diagnosed GD, antithyroid drugs for less than 3 months. For both TCR sequencing and RNA sequencing, RNA was extracted from PBMCs using TRIzol. Graves' disease was diagnosed according to American Thyroid Association guidelines. Patients for the study were recruited at an endocrinology department in Xi'an, China. From each patient, approximately 9 milliliters of peripheral blood was collected into an EDTA anticoagulant tube. Ficoll Paque Plus density gradient separation was used to isolate PBMCs, and no further T cell sorting was performed. An Agilent 2100 Bioanalyzer and agarose gel were used to assess RNA quality, and a NanoDrop 2000 was used to measure RNA concentration. In addition, the sample was reused for a study of T cells in Graves' hyperthyroidism and ophthalmopathy. Per that second paper: A patient counted as having stable Graves' hyperthyroidism if no progression to ophthalmopathy occurred over 18 months of follow-up. Hyperthyroidism patients were newly diagnosed, with disease duration under 2 months, and aged 18 to 65 years. Exclusion was applied to patients with uncontrolled infections, other autoimmune diseases, pregnancy or lactation. Diagnoses were based on clinical symptoms, serum thyroxine and TRAb, thyroid ultrasound and orbital computed tomography. The first round of RT-PCR for the TCR CDR3 was performed with the HTBI primer set and the Qiagen OneStep RT-PCR kit. Most expanded thyroid clonotypes (frequency above 0.001) were also detected in blood, suggesting blood repertoires may reflect thyroid immune responses. In cross-validation, a model built on a 13 V-J signature told ophthalmopathy apart from stable hyperthyroidism with approximately 91% sensitivity and approximately 81% specificity, and in testing the same model reached 80%/75%. In validation, progression to ophthalmopathy was predicted by the model with 65% to 71% sensitivity and roughly 76% specificity, a median of around 5.9 months before onset. To identify TCR V-J signatures that set the groups apart, the researchers used a discovery cohort of more than 95 patients, made up of 40 to 45 with Graves' ophthalmopathy and about 55 with stable Graves' hyperthyroidism. Whether ophthalmopathy could be predicted prospectively was tested in an independent validation cohort made up of approximately 19 hyperthyroidism patients plus 17 patients who later progressed to ophthalmopathy. The 95 to 100 discovery patients were randomly split 7:3 into training and test sets. In more than 5 Graves' hyperthyroidism patients, the study also compared T-cell repertoires from thyroid tissue with T-cell repertoires from blood. Once sampling was done, hyperthyroidism patients were given methimazole at a starting dose of 30 mg daily, whereas ophthalmopathy patients were given high-dose intravenous methylprednisolone. Libraries were constructed in a second round of multiplex PCR, after which size selection and purification were performed. Libraries were sequenced paired-end with 100 bp reads on an Illumina HiSeq2000. SOAPnuke was used to process the raw data, with reads discarded if the reads contained adapters or uncalled bases, had a mean Phred below 15, or lacked an exact constant-primer or identifier match. COPE v1.2.5 was used to merge the high-quality paired reads, and each unique nucleotide sequence was defined as a clonotype. Clonotypes were aligned to IMGT TRBV, TRBD and TRBJ reference segments using MiTCR v1.1. Only V-J combinations with frequency above 0.0001, covering about 99% of repertoires, were analysed. A TCS score was defined as the ratio of F50 (clonal expansion) to E x V (chaos), with BLOSUM62-based TCRdist applied between CDR3 peptides within each V-J. Welch's t-statistics and random forest reduced just over 500 V-J features to 13, which were used in a naive Bayes classifier (R e1071). Sample size was not statistically predetermined, and investigators were not blinded to group allocation. TCR Vbeta CDR3 sequencing of approximately 140 peripheral blood samples (over 40 ophthalmopathy, approximately 80 hyperthyroidism and some 17 progressor patients) is reported in the paper.

This receptor was obtained from a woman between 25 and 40 years old with Graves disease. Donor details come from another sample of the same person, matched by shared clones. The chain joins TRBV24-1 to TRBJ2-3; there is no confident call for the D gene. The material sequenced was peripheral blood mononuclear cells (PBMCs), taken at new diagnosis, from a patient treated with antithyroid drugs. The nucleotide sequence is given as TGTGCCACCAGTGACCGTTTGGTAAATACGCAGTATTTT. It encodes CATSDRLVNTQYF.